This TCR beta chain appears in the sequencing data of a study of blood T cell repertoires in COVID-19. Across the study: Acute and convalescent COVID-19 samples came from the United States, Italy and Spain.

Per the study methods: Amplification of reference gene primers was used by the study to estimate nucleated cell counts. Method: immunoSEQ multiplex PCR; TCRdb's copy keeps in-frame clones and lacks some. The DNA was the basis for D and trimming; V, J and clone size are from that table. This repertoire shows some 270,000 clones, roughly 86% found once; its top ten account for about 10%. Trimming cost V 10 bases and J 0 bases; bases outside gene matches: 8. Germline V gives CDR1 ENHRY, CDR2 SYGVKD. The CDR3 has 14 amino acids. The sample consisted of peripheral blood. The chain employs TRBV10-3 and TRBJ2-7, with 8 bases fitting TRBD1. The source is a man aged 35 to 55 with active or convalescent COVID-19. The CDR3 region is CATQMTGDSYEQYF. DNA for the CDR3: TGTGCCACTCAGATGACAGGGGACTCCTACGAGCAGTACTTC.